One and the same sample provided the 17 T cell receptor beta chains below, sequenced in a study of identifying expanded T cells in peripheral blood. The assay was immunoSEQ multiplex PCR, and TCRdb's table has in-frame clones only and misses some. In the table there are tens of thousands of clones, 65% to 85% of which are singletons. The sequenced material came from blood. Receptor source: a person aged 18 to 70 in good health.

CDR3 coding DNA: TGTGCCAGCAGCTTCGCTAGCTCCCGCGAGCAGTACTTC. Its protein product is CASSFASSREQYF. The rearrangement links TRBV7-2 to TRBJ2-7, with a possible D match to TRBD2 (5 bases). CDR3 length: 13 amino acids. Germline values: CDR1 SGHTA, CDR2 FQGNSA. The ends were cut back, 3 bases at V and 6 bases at J, with 12 bases in the middle.

This chain links TRBV6-5 with TRBJ2-7; D gene ambiguous. Trimming pared 3 bases from V and 3 bases from J, leaving 12 bases between. The CDR3 has 14 residues. CDR1 is MNHEY and CDR2 is SVGAGI in the germline V gene. The CDR3 bases are TGTGCCAGCAGTTATTCAGTCGGCAGCTACGAGCAGTACTTC. As protein: CASSYSVGSYEQYF.

The chain has TRBV18 and TRBJ2-5, with 8 nucleotides matching TRBD1. Germline loops: CDR1 KGHSH, CDR2 LQKENI. Unmatched junction bases numbered 8, after V lost 0 bases and J lost 5 bases. The CDR3 is 16 residues long. The CDR3 nucleotides are TGTGCCAGCTCACCACCCGTTCAGGGGGCAGGGGAGACCCAGTACTTC. Translated: CASSPPVQGAGETQYF.

As for this clone: The junction does not match germline at one end; this may be a read error. The rearrangement links TRBV7-7 to TRBJ2-3; 7 bases match TRBD2. The CDR3 consists of 16 residues. The germline gives CDR1 SSHAT, CDR2 FNYEAQ (reference sequence). The CDR3 DNA follows: TGTGCTAGCAGCTTAGGTTTCCTAGCGGATACAGATACGCAGTATTTT. This gives the protein CASSLGFLADTDTQYF.

V and J are TRBV7-2 and TRBJ2-2; the match to TRBD2 covers 7 bases. V lost 5 bases to trimming and J lost 4 bases; unmatched junction nucleotides: 7. The CDR3 length is 15 residues. Per germline, CDR1 SGHTA and CDR2 FQGNSA. CDR3 in amino acids: CASSPSAGSTGELFF. The CDR3 DNA is TGTGCCAGCAGCCCCTCAGCGGGAAGCACCGGGGAGCTGTTTTTT. The variable domain in full, completed from reference TRBV7-2 and TRBJ2-2, reads GAGVSQSPSNKVTEKGKDVELRCDPISGHTALYWYRQSLGQGLEFLIYFQGNSAPDKSGLPSDRFSAERTGGSVSTLTIQRTQQEDSAVYLCASSPSAGSTGELFFGEGSRLTVL.

Only a few counts were recorded for this clone. V and J are TRBV25-1 and TRBJ1-5; 12 bases are shared with TRBD1. Germline CDR1 is MGHDK and CDR2 is SYGVNS. V was pared by 6 bases and J by 6 bases, with 3 bases of the junction left unmatched. This CDR3 spans 14 amino acids. The CDR3 reads CASRGQGAAQPQHF. Written as DNA, the CDR3 is TGTGCCAGCAGGGGACAGGGGGCGGCTCAGCCCCAGCATTTT.

The rearrangement uses TRBV7-2 and TRBJ2-5, with D perhaps TRBD1 or TRBD2 (7 bases each). The CDR3 contains 16 residues. Germline V gene data show CDR1 as SGHTA and CDR2 as FQGNSA. Trimming removed 1 base from V and 2 bases from J, with 14 bases in between. CDR3 coding DNA: TGTGCCAGCAGCTTAGACGTCAGGGGGGGACAAGAGACCCAGTACTTC. Amino acid sequence: CASSLDVRGGQETQYF.

This clone was seen a few times. J is TRBJ2-3 and V is TRBV7-2, with D uncertain. V was trimmed by 1 base and J by 1 base, leaving 12 bases between them. The V gene's germline CDR1 is SGHTA and CDR2 FQGNSA. This CDR3 contains 16 residues. The DNA of the CDR3 is TGTGCCAGCAGCTTAGAATTGGGGTGGGGCACAGATACGCAGTATTTT. Protein product: CASSLELGWGTDTQYF. The whole variable domain, remainder taken from reference TRBV7-2 and TRBJ2-3, is GAGVSQSPSNKVTEKGKDVELRCDPISGHTALYWYRQSLGQGLEFLIYFQGNSAPDKSGLPSDRFSAERTGGSVSTLTIQRTQQEDSAVYLCASSLELGWGTDTQYFGPGTRLTVL.

The rearrangement joins TRBV7-8 to TRBJ1-3; possible D gene TRBD1, 5 bases. The germline V gene has CDR1 SGHVS and CDR2 FQNEAQ. The CDR3 covers 15 residues. Trimming stripped 5 bases from V and 6 bases from J, with 17 bases between. In nucleotides, the CDR3 is TGTGCCAGCAGCCCCTCCCCGGGGGTGGTAAACACCATATATTTT. It yields the protein CASSPSPGVVNTIYF.

This clone was detected once. This chain joins TRBV27 and TRBJ2-2, with D uncertain. CDR1 is MNHEY, CDR2 SMNVEV, per germline (reference sequence). The V and J ends lost 2 bases and 7 bases respectively, with 5 bases between them. The CDR3 totals 12 residues. Here the CDR3 DNA reads TGTGCCAGCAGTTTAATAGGCGGGGAGCTGTTTTTT. It encodes CASSLIGGELFF.

The rearrangement links TRBV2 to TRBJ1-5; TRBD1 aligns across 8 bases. The CDR3 length is 14 residues. Per the germline V gene, CDR1 is SNHLY and CDR2 is FYNNEI. Trimming took 8 bases from V and 1 from J; bases not matched to a gene: 4. This CDR3 reads CASEDRVSNQPQHF. CDR3 sequence (DNA): TGTGCCAGCGAGGACAGGGTAAGCAATCAGCCCCAGCATTTT.

J is TRBJ2-1 and V is TRBV10-2; possibly TRBD2 for D (6 bases). Germline loops: CDR1 WSHSY, CDR2 SAAADI. The V and J ends lost 0 bases and 14 bases respectively, with 20 bases between them. The CDR3 totals 15 residues. The CDR3 DNA follows: TGCGCCAGCAGTGAGTCCCATGGAGCTAGACTAGAAGAGTTCTTC. Its translation: CASSESHGARLEEFF.

The chain is built from TRBV6-5 and TRBJ1-3; no definite D call. The CDR3 has 13 amino acids. V was trimmed by 0 bases and J by 8 bases, leaving 8 bases between them. Germline CDR1 and CDR2: MNHEY and SVGAGI. The CDR3 sequence: CASSYSMRDTIYF. The CDR3 nucleotides are TGTGCCAGCAGTTACTCGATGAGGGACACCATATATTTT.

The rearrangement uses TRBV7-9 and TRBJ2-6, with 10 bases identical to TRBD2. Trimming at V came to 2 bases and at J to 4 bases, leaving 11 bases not matched to a gene. CDR3 length: 19 residues. Germline V CDR1 and CDR2: SEHNR, FQNEAQ (reference sequence). The CDR3 DNA reads as TGTGCCAGCAGCTTATGGTGGCTAGCGGGAGTATGGGGGGCCAACGTCCTGACTTTC. This gives the protein CASSLWWLAGVWGANVLTF. Complete variable domain (other parts from reference TRBV7-9 and TRBJ2-6): DTGVSQNPRHKITKRGQNVTFRCDPISEHNRLYWYRQTLGQGPEFLTYFQNEAQLEKSRLLSDRFSAERPKGSFSTLEIQRTEQGDSAMYLCASSLWWLAGVWGANVLTFGAGSRLTVL.

The J gene is TRBJ2-1, the V gene TRBV10-3, with a tentative D call TRBD2 (5 bases). CDR1 and CDR2 from the germline V gene are ENHRY and SYGVKD. This CDR3 contains 14 residues. V was cut by 8 bases and J by 6 bases, with 17 bases left in between. The CDR3: CAIRIALLVNEQFF. CDR3 DNA: TGTGCCATCCGCATAGCGTTACTAGTCAATGAGCAGTTCTTC.

The V gene is TRBV2, the J gene TRBJ1-3; 9 nucleotides agree with TRBD1. There are 13 residues in the CDR3. The germline gives CDR1 SNHLY, CDR2 FYNNEI. V lost 8 bases and J lost 4; bases outside the gene matches: 3. CDR3: CASGTGFGNTIYF. As DNA, the CDR3 is TGTGCCAGCGGGACAGGGTTCGGAAACACCATATATTTT.

The chain is built from TRBV18 and TRBJ2-7, with D perhaps given as TRBD1 or TRBD2 (5 bases each). V lost 6 bases, J lost 2 bases, and 20 bases lay in between. Germline CDR1 KGHSH, CDR2 LQKENI. CDR3 length: 16 amino acids. The CDR3, as DNA: TGTGCCAGCTCTCTAGGGGATCGGGACCAGACCTACGAGCAGTACTTC. Protein sequence: CASSLGDRDQTYEQYF.